This TCR beta chain was recorded in a study of technical replicates of blood from several donors. Generated by immunoSEQ multiplex PCR, the TCRdb table keeps only in-frame clones and is missing some. The sample has 74,000 or so clones, about 96% seen once. Per germline, CDR1 SGHAT and CDR2 FQNNGV. After removal of 1 base from V and 5 bases from J, the junction contained 6 bases not matched to a gene. CDR3 length equals 15 residues. The chain links TRBV11-2 to TRBJ1-2; 8 nucleotides match TRBD1. Sequences were obtained from T cells isolated from PBMCs. This receptor was identified in a human donor in good health. The CDR3: CASSLGDRPTYGYTF. CDR3 bases: TGTGCCAGCAGCTTAGGGGACAGGCCTACTTATGGCTACACCTTC.